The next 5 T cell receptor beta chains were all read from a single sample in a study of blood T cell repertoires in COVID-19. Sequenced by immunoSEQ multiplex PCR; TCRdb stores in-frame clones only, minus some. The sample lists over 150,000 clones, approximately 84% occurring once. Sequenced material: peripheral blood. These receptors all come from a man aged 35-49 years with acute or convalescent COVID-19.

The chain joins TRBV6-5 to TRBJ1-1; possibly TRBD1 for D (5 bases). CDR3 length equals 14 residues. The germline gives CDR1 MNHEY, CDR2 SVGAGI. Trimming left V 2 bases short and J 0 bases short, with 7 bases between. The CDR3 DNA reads TGTGCCAGCAGTTACAGACAGTTGAACACTGAAGCTTTCTTT. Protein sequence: CASSYRQLNTEAFF.

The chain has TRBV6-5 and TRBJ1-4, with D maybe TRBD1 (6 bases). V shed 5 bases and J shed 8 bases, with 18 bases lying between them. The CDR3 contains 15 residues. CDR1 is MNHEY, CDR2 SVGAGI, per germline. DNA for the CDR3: TGTGCCAGCAGTAGTAACAGGGTTATAGGGGAAAAACTGTTTTTT. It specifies CASSSNRVIGEKLFF.

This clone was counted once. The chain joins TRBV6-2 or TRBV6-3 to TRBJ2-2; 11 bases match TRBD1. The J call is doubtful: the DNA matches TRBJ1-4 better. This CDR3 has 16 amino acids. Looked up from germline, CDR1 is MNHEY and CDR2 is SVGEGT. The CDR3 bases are TGTGCCAGCAGTACGACCTCAGCCGGGACAGGGGGAAAACTGTTTTTT. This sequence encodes CASSTTSAGTGGKLFF.

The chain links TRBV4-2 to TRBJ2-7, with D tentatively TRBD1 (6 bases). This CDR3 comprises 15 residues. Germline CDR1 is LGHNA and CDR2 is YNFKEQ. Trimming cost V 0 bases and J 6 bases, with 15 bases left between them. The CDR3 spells CASSQDAGRGREQYF. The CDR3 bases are TGTGCCAGCAGCCAAGATGCGGGCAGGGGACGCGAGCAGTACTTC.

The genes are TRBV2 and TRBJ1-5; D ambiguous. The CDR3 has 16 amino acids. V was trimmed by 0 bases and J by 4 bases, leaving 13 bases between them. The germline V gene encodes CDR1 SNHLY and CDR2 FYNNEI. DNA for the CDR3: TGTGCCAGCAGTGAAGCCGCCGCCCGGGTTAATCAGCCCCAGCATTTT. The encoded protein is CASSEAAARVNQPQHF.